This T cell receptor beta chain originates from a study of T-cell memory formation after mild COVID-19. Regarding the study as a whole: Among CD4+ contracting clones, most were CM and EM, and CD8+ ones EMRA.

TCRdb re-analysed the 5' RACE reads in MiXCR, keeping a single row per CDR3 protein. The repertoire consists of roughly 450,000 distinct CDR3 sequences, with roughly 18% occurring once and the leading ten covering about 22%. Germline-derived CDR1 and CDR2 are SGDLS and YYNGEE. J was trimmed by 2 bases and V by 0 bases; bases with no gene match: 4. This CDR3 is 15 amino acids long. Turning to this clonotype: Its specificity is unknown.

What was sequenced was PBMCs or a T cell subset sorted from them (not recorded which). This clonotype originated in a man in his late teens or twenties who had mild COVID-19 (a few samples of this study predate the infection). Cell type and time point are not known. The rearrangement joins TRBV9 to TRBJ2-7, with TRBD2 matching over 8 bases. The CDR3 loop reads CASSVGAGGAYEQYF. CDR3 sequence (DNA): TGTGCCAGCAGCGTAGGGGCCGGGGGGGCCTACGAGCAGTACTTC.